Each of the 32 T cell receptor beta chains below was sequenced from the same sample in a study of blood T cell repertoires in COVID-19. Using immunoSEQ multiplex PCR, the repertoire was profiled, and TCRdb retains in-frame clones only, with some absent. The table shows 150,000 to 200,000 clones, with roughly 80% occurring only once. Sequenced sample: peripheral blood. All receptors derive from an elderly woman with COVID-19, enrolled during active disease.

The CDR3 DNA reads as TGTGCCAGCAGCGACAGGGGAGTCTATGGCTACACCTTC. Translated: CASSDRGVYGYTF. This sequence joins TRBV6-2 or TRBV6-3 and TRBJ1-2; 8 nucleotides agree with TRBD1. Germline CDR1 reads MNHEY; CDR2 reads SVGEGT. The CDR3 contains 13 residues. V was pared by 6 bases and J by 4 bases, with 4 bases of the junction left unmatched.

This clone was seen ten or more times. The chain uses TRBV7-9 and TRBJ2-2, with TRBD2 matching over 12 bases. Germline assignment: CDR1 SEHNR and CDR2 FQNEAQ (reference sequence). V lost 5 bases, J lost 7 bases, and 5 bases stayed unmatched. The CDR3 length is 15 residues. CDR3 in amino acids: CASSPTSGSVGELFF. The CDR3 DNA follows: TGTGCCAGCAGCCCGACTAGCGGGAGTGTCGGGGAGCTGTTTTTT.

V and J are TRBV4-2 and TRBJ1-2; 9 nucleotides match TRBD1. Germline V gene lookup returns CDR1 LGHNA and CDR2 YNFKEQ. The CDR3 runs 13 residues. With V trimmed by 3 bases and J by 4 bases, 0 bases remained unmatched. CDR3 bases: TGTGCCAGCAGCCAGGGACAGGGCTATGGCTACACCTTC. Amino acid sequence: CASSQGQGYGYTF.

This chain uses TRBV6-6 with TRBJ1-1; TRBD1 agrees at 8 bases. CDR1 is MNHNY, CDR2 SVGAGI, per germline (reference sequence). The CDR3 runs to 14 residues. V shed 6 bases, J shed 5 bases, and the junction held 8 bases outside the gene matches. CDR3 residues: CASSQTGEGTEAFF. For the CDR3, the DNA is TGTGCCAGCAGCCAGACAGGGGAGGGGACTGAAGCTTTCTTT.

This clone was recorded only once. The rearrangement links TRBV7-2 to TRBJ1-5, with D hard to call. The CDR3 is 17 amino acids. The V and J ends lost 1 base and 2 bases respectively, with 15 bases between them. Germline CDR1 reads SGHTA; CDR2 reads FQGNSA. The CDR3 DNA reads as TGTGCCAGCAGCTTAGTGGCATCAGCCGGGGGCAATCAGCCCCAGCATTTT. Its translation: CASSLVASAGGNQPQHF.

In this sample, this clone turned up a few times. V is TRBV5-6 and J is TRBJ1-6; D remains unclear. With 0 bases removed from V and 4 bases from J, the gap between germline ends came to 8 bases. Germline CDR1 SGHDT, CDR2 YYEEEE. The CDR3 runs to 15 residues. The CDR3 loop reads CASSLAGDYNSPLHF. The CDR3 region has the DNA TGTGCCAGCAGCTTGGCCGGGGATTATAATTCACCCCTCCACTTT.

V gene TRBV19 combines with J gene TRBJ2-1, with 13 nucleotides matching TRBD2. Germline-derived CDR1 and CDR2 are LNHDA and SQIVND (reference sequence). V dropped 6 bases and J dropped 0; count of bases not matched to a gene: 8. This CDR3 spans 18 amino acids. CDR3 region: CASSPRLAGGSSYNEQFF. In DNA form, the CDR3 reads TGTGCCAGTAGCCCCAGACTAGCGGGAGGAAGCTCCTACAATGAGCAGTTCTTC.

CDR3 amino acids: CASSALGGGNTIYF. The DNA for the CDR3 is TGTGCCAGCAGCGCCCTAGGAGGAGGAAACACCATATATTTT. The chain has TRBV3-1 (or the pseudogene TRBV3-2) and TRBJ1-3; no reliable D call. The germline V gene encodes CDR1 LGHDT and CDR2 YNNKEL (reference sequence). This CDR3 is 14 amino acids long. Trimming took 5 bases from V and 4 from J, leaving 12 bases between them.

This clone has only one observation. V is TRBV5-4 and J is TRBJ1-2, with 9 bases that match TRBD1. V shed 2 bases, J shed 9 bases, and the junction held 11 bases outside the gene matches. Germline assignment: CDR1 SGHNT and CDR2 YYREEE (reference sequence). This CDR3 is 15 amino acids long. CDR3: CASSLPTQDRGCYTF. CDR3 DNA: TGTGCCAGCAGCTTACCGACCCAGGACAGGGGTTGCTACACCTTC.

The CDR3 sequence: CASSLAGTPLANYGYTF. Here the CDR3 DNA reads TGTGCCAGCAGCTTAGCTGGGACACCTCTCGCTAACTATGGCTACACCTTC. The chain joins TRBV11-2 to TRBJ1-2; a possible D gene is TRBD1 (6 bases). The CDR3 is made up of 17 amino acids. Trimming removed 1 base from V and 0 bases from J, with 15 bases in between. Per the germline V gene, CDR1 is SGHAT and CDR2 is FQNNGV. The full variable domain, with the rest looked up from reference TRBV11-2 and TRBJ1-2, is EAGVAQSPRYKIIEKRQSVAFWCNPISGHATLYWYQQILGQGPKLLIQFQNNGVVDDSQLPKDRFSAERLKGVDSTLKIQPAKLEDSAVYLCASSLAGTPLANYGYTFGSGTRLTVV.

This chain links TRBV5-4 with TRBJ1-1; D is possibly TRBD1 (6 bases). The V end lost 3 bases, the J end lost 1 base, and 10 bases lay between the germline ends. The CDR3 is made up of 14 amino acids. Germline V gene lookup returns CDR1 SGHNT and CDR2 YYREEE (reference sequence). In DNA, the CDR3 is TGTGCCAGCAGCTCGGGACATAAGAACACTGAAGCTTTCTTT. Translating it yields CASSSGHKNTEAFF.

The J gene is TRBJ1-5, the V gene TRBV10-3, with D perhaps TRBD1 (6 bases). Per the germline V gene, CDR1 is ENHRY and CDR2 is SYGVKD. V gave up 3 bases and J gave up 11 bases, with 17 bases separating them. This CDR3 is built from 14 residues. CDR3 coding DNA: TGTGCCATCAGTGAAGGGGGTAACCCTCCGGCCCAGCATTTT. Translation: CAISEGGNPPAQHF.

This chain connects TRBV7-8 to TRBJ1-1, with D unclear. This CDR3 is 17 amino acids long. V was clipped by 4 bases and J by 1 base, with 19 bases between them. Germline CDR1 is SGHVS and CDR2 is FQNEAQ. The chain's CDR3 is CASSSLVETEENTEAFF. The CDR3 DNA follows: TGTGCCAGCAGCTCCTTAGTTGAAACAGAAGAGAACACTGAAGCTTTCTTT.

The chain links TRBV28 to TRBJ2-5; 7 bases fit TRBD2. The CDR3 loop spans 14 amino acids. Germline CDR1 reads MDHEN; CDR2 reads SYDVKM. V lost 4 bases, J lost 5 bases, and 7 bases stayed unmatched. Here the CDR3 reads CASSWFAGRETQYF. CDR3 DNA sequence: TGTGCCAGCAGTTGGTTCGCCGGGAGGGAGACCCAGTACTTC.

The chain carries TRBV15 and TRBJ1-2, with a weak D call TRBD1 (6 bases). The length of the CDR3 is 13 residues. Germline values: CDR1 LNHNV, CDR2 YYDKDF (reference sequence). Trimming removed 5 bases from V and 8 bases from J, with 15 bases in between. Here the CDR3 DNA reads TGTGCCACCAGCTATACAGGGATGGAAGGCTACACCTTC. The encoded protein is CATSYTGMEGYTF.

The J gene is TRBJ2-3, the V gene TRBV3-1 (or the pseudogene TRBV3-2), with TRBD2 as a possible D gene (6 bases). This CDR3 is 16 amino acids long. The germline V gene has CDR1 LGHDT and CDR2 YNNKEL (reference sequence). The V end lost 7 bases, the J end lost 3 bases, and 20 bases lay between the germline ends. The CDR3 DNA reads as TGTGCCAGCAACCGGAATCTAGCGTCCGGGACAGATACGCAGTATTTT. Its protein product is CASNRNLASGTDTQYF.

V gene TRBV5-4 combines with J gene TRBJ2-5; 7 bases line up with TRBD1. CDR3 length equals 16 residues. The V gene's germline CDR1 is SGHNT and CDR2 YYREEE (reference sequence). The V and J ends lost 1 base and 1 base, in that order; junction bases with no gene match: 7. CDR3 in amino acids: CASSLSSGQSQETQYF. Here the CDR3 DNA reads TGTGCCAGCAGCTTGTCCTCGGGACAGAGCCAAGAGACCCAGTACTTC.

V gene TRBV6-5 combines with J gene TRBJ2-3; D remains ambiguous. V lost 7 bases and J 0 bases, leaving 14 bases between the germline ends. Germline assignment: CDR1 MNHEY and CDR2 SVGAGI. There are 15 residues in the CDR3. In nucleotides, the CDR3 is TGTGCCAGCAAGCTAGGAATTACTAGCACAGATACGCAGTATTTT. Amino acids: CASKLGITSTDTQYF.

The V gene is TRBV19, the J gene TRBJ2-7; the D gene is possibly TRBD2 (6 bases). V gave up 6 bases and J gave up 2 bases, with 20 bases separating them. Germline CDR1 and CDR2: LNHDA and SQIVND (reference sequence). The CDR3 spans 16 residues. CDR3 region: CASSTTSSVPPYEQYF. CDR3 sequence (DNA): TGTGCCAGTAGCACCACCTCTAGCGTGCCACCCTACGAGCAGTACTTC.

This sequence joins TRBV27 and TRBJ1-2; weak D call: TRBD1 (5 bases). The CDR3 loop spans 14 amino acids. V lost 6 bases, J lost 4 bases, and 15 bases lay in between. Germline values: CDR1 MNHEY, CDR2 SMNVEV (reference sequence). CDR3 coding DNA: TGTGCCAGCAGCAGGGACTCCTTGCGCTATGGCTACACCTTC. Protein: CASSRDSLRYGYTF.

V is TRBV21-1 and J is TRBJ1-4; the table's D gene call, TRBD1, was not cross checked with the DNA. TRBV21-1 is marked as a pseudogene. The CDR3 is 15 amino acids. The CDR3 reads CASSKAGRVDEKLFF. CDR3 DNA sequence: TGTGCCAGCAGCAAAGCGGGCAGGGTTGATGAAAAACTGTTTTTT.

A few counts support this clone. The chain is built from TRBV5-6 and TRBJ2-7, with 9 bases fitting TRBD2. This CDR3 has 17 amino acids. V was pared by 1 base and J by 0 bases, with 8 bases of the junction left unmatched. Germline V CDR1 and CDR2: SGHDT, YYEEEE. The CDR3 DNA sequence: TGTGCCAGCAGCTTGCTACTAGCGGGCTTCAGCTCCTACGAGCAGTACTTC. This codes for CASSLLLAGFSSYEQYF.

This sequence joins TRBV5-1 and TRBJ2-7, with 12 nucleotides matching TRBD2. V was pared by 1 base and J by 5 bases, with 4 bases of the junction left unmatched. There are 15 residues in the CDR3. Germline V gives CDR1 SGHRS, CDR2 YFSETQ. The CDR3 is CASSLSTSGRNEQYF. DNA of the CDR3: TGCGCCAGCAGCTTGTCGACTAGCGGGAGAAACGAGCAGTACTTC.

This chain uses TRBV25-1 with TRBJ2-1; 9 nucleotides align to TRBD2. Germline trimming cut 4 bases from V and 8 bases from J; bases unmatched to any gene: 9. This CDR3 region has 15 residues. The V gene's germline CDR1 is MGHDK and CDR2 SYGVNS. This chain's CDR3 is CASSVPGLAADEQFF. As DNA, the CDR3 is TGTGCCAGCAGTGTTCCGGGACTAGCCGCCGATGAGCAGTTCTTC.

The chain joins TRBV10-3 to TRBJ2-5; 12 nucleotides line up with TRBD2. V was pared by 5 bases and J by 2 bases, with 15 bases of the junction left unmatched. CDR3 length: 19 residues. CDR1 ENHRY and CDR2 SYGVKD come from the germline V gene. CDR3 loop: CAISRKPGLAGEGQETQYF. In DNA form, the CDR3 reads TGTGCCATCAGTAGGAAGCCGGGACTAGCGGGTGAGGGGCAAGAGACCCAGTACTTC.

J is TRBJ2-7 and V is TRBV28; 9 bases line up with TRBD2. The V and J ends lost 5 bases and 3 bases, in that order; junction bases with no gene match: 5. CDR3 length: 14 amino acids. CDR1 MDHEN and CDR2 SYDVKM come from the germline V gene. As DNA, the CDR3 is TGTGCCAGCAGTCCCGGACTAGCGCTCTACGAGCAGTACTTC. Translating it yields CASSPGLALYEQYF.

This chain joins TRBV15 and TRBJ2-1; D is perhaps TRBD1 (6 bases). The V gene's germline CDR1 is LNHNV and CDR2 YYDKDF (reference sequence). V lost 5 bases to trimming and J lost 4 bases, with 18 bases between them. The CDR3 spans 16 residues. Here the CDR3 reads CATSGPPGTHYNEQFF. The CDR3 DNA reads TGTGCCACCAGCGGACCTCCCGGGACACATTACAATGAGCAGTTCTTC.

This chain uses TRBV11-3 with TRBJ1-4, with 8 bases matching TRBD1. V lost 4 bases to trimming and J lost 3 bases; unmatched junction nucleotides: 4. There are 15 residues in the CDR3. The germline V gene has CDR1 SGHNT and CDR2 YENEEA. As DNA, the CDR3 is TGTGCCAGCAGCTCACTGGGACAGGCTAATGAAAAACTGTTTTTT. Amino acid sequence: CASSSLGQANEKLFF.

The genes are TRBV7-2 and TRBJ1-2; D is unresolved. The V gene lost 1 base and the J gene lost 3 bases, with 12 bases spanning the gap. The CDR3 has 15 amino acids. Per germline, CDR1 SGHTA and CDR2 FQGNSA. The CDR3 DNA reads TGTGCCAGCAGCTTAGTGGAATGGCAGGACTATGGCTACACCTTC. It specifies CASSLVEWQDYGYTF. Supplemented by reference TRBV7-2 and TRBJ1-2, the full variable domain reads GAGVSQSPSNKVTEKGKDVELRCDPISGHTALYWYRQSLGQGLEFLIYFQGNSAPDKSGLPSDRFSAERTGGSVSTLTIQRTQQEDSAVYLCASSLVEWQDYGYTFGSGTRLTVV.

The V gene is TRBV11-2, the J gene TRBJ2-7, with 9 bases identical to TRBD2. Germline V gene lookup returns CDR1 SGHAT and CDR2 FQNNGV. The CDR3 sequence is 15 residues long. After removal of 5 bases from V and 2 bases from J, the junction contained 7 bases not matched to a gene. The CDR3 DNA follows: TGTGCCAGCAGCCAAGAGGCTAGCGGGACCTACGAGCAGTACTTC. This translates into CASSQEASGTYEQYF.

The CDR3 is CASSLSGLETDTQYF. The CDR3, as DNA: TGTGCCAGCAGTCTTAGCGGGCTGGAGACAGATACGCAGTATTTT. The V gene is TRBV27, the J gene TRBJ2-3; 7 nucleotides line up with TRBD2. The J segment lost 3 bases and the V segment lost 5 bases, leaving 8 bases of the junction unmatched. This CDR3 has 15 residues. Germline assignment: CDR1 MNHEY and CDR2 SMNVEV (reference sequence).

The rearrangement joins TRBV10-3 to TRBJ1-1, with a tentative D call TRBD1 (5 bases). The CDR3 covers 12 residues. V shed 4 bases and J shed 6 bases, with 9 bases lying between them. CDR1 and CDR2 (germline): ENHRY, SYGVKD. This CDR3 reads CAISARGSEAFF. DNA of the CDR3: TGTGCCATCAGTGCAAGGGGTTCTGAAGCTTTCTTT.